This paragraph reports one T cell receptor beta chain. This record comes from a study of PD-L1 blockade in urothelial cancer. Study-wide background: When patients started atezolizumab around 2014, it was given at 1,200 mg intravenously every 3 weeks. Bladder-origin urothelial cancer in males described about 90% of the 29 patients.

The time point is: peripheral blood 6 weeks after treatment start. Germline lookup yields CDR1 SEHNR and CDR2 FQNEAQ (reference sequence). V was pared by 8 bases and J by 3 bases, with 5 bases of the junction left unmatched. The CDR3 runs to 15 residues. Synthetic TCR analog templates were added to each PCR reaction. This table comes from immunoSEQ multiplex PCR, and its TCRdb copy is limited to in-frame clones, with some not included. The table lists 50,000 or so clones, about 85% of them singletons, with roughly 1.8% in the top ten. The chain links TRBV7-9 to TRBJ2-1, with 12 bases aligning to TRBD2. Sequenced material: PBMCs, taken around atezolizumab (anti-PD-L1) treatment. The sequence was obtained from a man aged 45-65 years with urothelial cancer. The CDR3 nucleotides are TGTGCCAGCGGTCGGACTAGCGGGGTCTACAATGAGCAGTTCTTC. Encoded protein: CASGRTSGVYNEQFF.